This TCR beta chain was captured by sequencing in a study of cytomegalovirus exposure and HLA in healthy donors. Study-level points and caveats: According to an earlier analysis, most TCR beta V segments yielded productive rearrangements about 90% or about 30% of the time.

The PCR used 60 Vbeta and 13 Jbeta primers. TCRdb's copy holds only in-frame clones and misses some; the assay was immunoSEQ multiplex PCR. The table includes fewer than 200,000 clones, roughly 12% detected once. V shed 3 bases and J shed 2 bases, with 10 bases lying between them. The CDR3 has 15 amino acids. Germline CDR1 is PRHDT and CDR2 is FYEKMQ (reference sequence). This clone was recorded a few times. Its antigen is unknown. This rearrangement joins TRBV13 to TRBJ2-2, with a weak D call TRBD2 (6 bases). Sequenced: PBMCs. This TCR was recovered from a man over 45 in good health and CMV-seropositive. The CDR3 DNA sequence: TGTGCCAGCAGCTTGGGGGGTCTAAACACCGGGGAGCTGTTTTTT. Translated, it gives CASSLGGLNTGELFF.